The entry below gives a single T cell receptor (beta chain) sequence along with its context. Its specificity is unknown. This CDR3 has 13 residues. Looked up from germline, CDR1 is MNHNS and CDR2 is SASEGT. Deletions cut 2 bases from V and 4 bases from J, with 9 bases between. The repertoire was sequenced with immunoSEQ multiplex PCR; TCRdb's copy has only in-frame clones and lacks some. The sample includes 140,000 to 150,000 clones, about nine tenths seen only once; the top ten take around 2.8%. This specimen belongs to a study of T cell responses to AZD1222 COVID-19 vaccine. Study-level points and caveats: Spike regions recognized by vaccine-associated CD4 TCRs spanned the protein, led by 160-218 and 743-854.

The input for sequencing was peripheral blood, taken on day 0 of MenACWY control vaccination. The rearrangement joins TRBV6-1 to TRBJ2-7; the D is unclear. The receptor was isolated from an adult in good health. CDR3 sequence (DNA): TGTGCCAGCAGTGAAAAGTTAGGATACGAGCAGTACTTC. Protein product: CASSEKLGYEQYF.